A single sample is the source of the 2 T cell receptor beta chains below, sequenced in a study of blood T cell repertoires in COVID-19. Produced via immunoSEQ multiplex PCR; TCRdb's table is partial and in-frame only. Here the sample spans about 100,000 clones, around 90% being singletons. Input material: peripheral blood. The receptors shown here come from a woman in her fifties or sixties with COVID-19, enrolled during active disease.

The gene calls are TRBV7-3 and TRBJ1-4, with 8 nucleotides matching TRBD1. The length of the CDR3 is 15 residues. The ends lost 5 bases at V and 3 bases at J; junction bases unmatched: 5. Germline assignment: CDR1 SGHTA and CDR2 FQGTGA. The chain's CDR3 is CASSPQGAANEKLFF. The CDR3 DNA reads TGTGCCAGCAGCCCCCAGGGGGCGGCTAATGAAAAACTGTTTTTT.

The genes are TRBV5-5 and TRBJ1-2, with no clear D. The CDR3 contains 11 residues. Germline V gene data show CDR1 as SGHKS and CDR2 as YYEKEE (reference sequence). The ends were cut back, 5 bases at V and 4 bases at J, with 6 bases in the middle. The CDR3 coding sequence is TGTGCCAGCAGGCGGTCCTATGGCTACACCTTC. Translating it yields CASRRSYGYTF.